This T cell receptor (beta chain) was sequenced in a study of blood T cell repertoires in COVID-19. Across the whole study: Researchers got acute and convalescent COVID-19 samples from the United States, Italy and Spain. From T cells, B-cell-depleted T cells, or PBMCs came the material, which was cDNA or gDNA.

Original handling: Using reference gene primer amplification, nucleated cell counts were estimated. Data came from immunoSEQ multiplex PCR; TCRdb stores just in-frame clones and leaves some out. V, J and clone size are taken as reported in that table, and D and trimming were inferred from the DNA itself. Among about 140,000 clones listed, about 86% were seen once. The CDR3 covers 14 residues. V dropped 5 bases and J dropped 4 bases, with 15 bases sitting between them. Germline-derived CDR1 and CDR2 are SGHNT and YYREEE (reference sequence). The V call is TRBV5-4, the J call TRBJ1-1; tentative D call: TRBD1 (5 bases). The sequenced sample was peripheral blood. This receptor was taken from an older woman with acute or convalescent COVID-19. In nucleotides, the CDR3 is TGTGCCAGCAGAAATGCAGGGCACGCCACTGAAGCTTTCTTT. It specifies CASRNAGHATEAFF.